This T cell receptor beta chain was captured by sequencing in a study of identical twins. TCRdb reprocessed the 5' RACE reads with MiXCR, giving one entry per CDR3 protein. Of about 330,000 distinct CDR3 sequences listed, roughly 12% are singletons. To note about this clonotype: Antigen unknown.

There were only healthy Caucasians among the donors. Study-wide findings and caveats: Out-of-frame alpha sequences shared by twins were enriched for low generation probability. Beta out-of-frame sequences showed weaker excess twin sharing. For monozygotic twins, models underestimated out-of-frame TCR alpha sharing.

This same sample was also part of a study on yellow fever vaccine responses in identical twins.

The TCR comes from a woman aged 18-29 years in good health. Sample: CD8+ T cells sorted from blood.

The CDR3 coding sequence is TGTGCCAGCATGGAACTAGCGGGATACAATGAGCAGTTCTTC. The encoded protein is CASMELAGYNEQFF. The chain uses TRBV28 and TRBJ2-1; TRBD2 matches 10 bases. Germline trimming cut 7 bases from V and 4 bases from J; bases unmatched to any gene: 4. Per germline, CDR1 MDHEN and CDR2 SYDVKM. CDR3 length: 14 residues.